This T cell receptor (beta chain) stems from a study of chemoradiotherapy in HPV16-positive cancers. Study-wide results and caveats: Non-HPV-specific T cells did not expand in tumors during treatment, whereas candidate HPV-specific clones and E7-related motifs did. Only a couple of HPV16-positive patients supplied the functional HPV-specificity definition.

The ends were cut back, 4 bases at V and 6 bases at J, with 15 bases in the middle. Looked up from germline, CDR1 is MNHNS and CDR2 is SASEGT. This CDR3 contains 14 residues. Only one count was recorded for this clone. Its antigen is unidentified. Using immunoSEQ multiplex PCR, the repertoire was profiled, and TCRdb retains in-frame clones only, with some absent. The table lists fewer than 40,000 clones, approximately 90% of them singletons. This sequence was found in a human donor with HPV-associated anogenital cancer. Sequenced material: blood, taken from a patient who underwent chemoradiotherapy. The chain recombines TRBV6-1 with TRBJ1-2; D is possibly TRBD1 (5 bases). In DNA form, the CDR3 reads TGTGCCAGCAGTGTCCGGACACCGGGTGATGGCTACACCTTC. Translated: CASSVRTPGDGYTF.